The clone carrying this T cell receptor beta chain was recorded at least ten times. These data originate in a study of T cells after posttransplantation cyclophosphamide. Treatment was busulfan-fludarabine conditioning, a marrow graft, and cyclophosphamide on days +3 and +4. Germline CDR1 LGHNA, CDR2 YSLEER. V was shortened by 4 bases and J by 3 bases, with 9 bases between the two germline ends. The CDR3 contains 13 residues. Generated by immunoSEQ multiplex PCR, the TCRdb table keeps only in-frame clones and is missing some. The sample shows about 6,400 clones, none of them appearing just once. V gene TRBV4-3 combines with J gene TRBJ1-1; D not certain. The sequence was collected from a male patient in his thirties who received an allogeneic stem cell transplant from an unrelated donor, was CMV-positive, and had acute and chronic GVHD. Some T cells may arise from the graft donor. The material sequenced was PBMCs, taken after an allogeneic stem cell transplant with post-transplant cyclophosphamide. Written as DNA, the CDR3 is TGCGCCAGCAGCCCCTCGGGTGACACTGAAGCTTTCTTT. Its protein is CASSPSGDTEAFF.